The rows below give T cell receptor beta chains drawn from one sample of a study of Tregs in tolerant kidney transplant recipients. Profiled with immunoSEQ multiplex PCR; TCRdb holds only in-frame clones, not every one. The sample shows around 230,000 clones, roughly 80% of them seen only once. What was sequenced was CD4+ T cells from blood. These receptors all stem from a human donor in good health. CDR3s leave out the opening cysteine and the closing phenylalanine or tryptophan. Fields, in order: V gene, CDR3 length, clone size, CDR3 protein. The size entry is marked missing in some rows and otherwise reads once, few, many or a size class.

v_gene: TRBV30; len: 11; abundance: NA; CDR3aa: AWRGDFREKLF
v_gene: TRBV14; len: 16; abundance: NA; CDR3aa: ASSLPILAGGPSDEQF
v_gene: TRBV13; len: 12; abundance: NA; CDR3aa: ASSSRESNTEAF
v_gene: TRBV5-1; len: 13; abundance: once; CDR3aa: ASSLGGAQAETQY
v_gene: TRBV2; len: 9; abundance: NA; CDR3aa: ASKEEGEQY
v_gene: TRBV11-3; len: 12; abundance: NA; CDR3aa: ASSPRGAGDTQY
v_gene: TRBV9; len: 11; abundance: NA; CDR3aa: ASSVAGNTEAF
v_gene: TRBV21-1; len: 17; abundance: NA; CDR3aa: ASSIPPHTSGKSTGELF
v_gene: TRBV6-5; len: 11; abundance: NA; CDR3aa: ASIRDRNTEAF
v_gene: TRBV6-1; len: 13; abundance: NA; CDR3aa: ASNAGPGNFYEQY
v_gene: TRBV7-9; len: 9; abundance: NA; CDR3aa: ATRQGGGYT
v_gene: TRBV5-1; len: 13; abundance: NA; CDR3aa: ASSLGGTHGETQY
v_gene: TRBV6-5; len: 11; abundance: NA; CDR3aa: ASGVNRNQPQN
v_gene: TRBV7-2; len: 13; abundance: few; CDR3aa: ASSYTSSGANVLT
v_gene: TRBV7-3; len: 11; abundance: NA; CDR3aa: ASSSRIEDTQY
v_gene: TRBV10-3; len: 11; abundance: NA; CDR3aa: AISDGATDTQY
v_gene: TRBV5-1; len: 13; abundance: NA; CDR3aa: ASSLTGSGSYEQY
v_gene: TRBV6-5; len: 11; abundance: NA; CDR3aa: ASSETEGETQY
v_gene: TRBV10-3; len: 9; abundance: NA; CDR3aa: ATSGGYEQY
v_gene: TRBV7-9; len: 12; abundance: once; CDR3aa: ASSLASGPYGYT
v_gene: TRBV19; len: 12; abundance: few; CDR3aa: ASSIGPENTEAF
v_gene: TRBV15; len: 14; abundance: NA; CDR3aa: ATSRGGTQGKGIQY
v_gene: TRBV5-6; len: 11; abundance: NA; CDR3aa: ASSLDWADTQY
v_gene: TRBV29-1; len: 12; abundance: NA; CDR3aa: SVPGQQIYNEQF
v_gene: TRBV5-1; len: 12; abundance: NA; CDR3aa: ASSLEAGPDEQF
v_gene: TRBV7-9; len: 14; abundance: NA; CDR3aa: ASSLGTRGISLEQF
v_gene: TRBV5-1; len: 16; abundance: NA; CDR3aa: ASSLGGGPGAGANVLT
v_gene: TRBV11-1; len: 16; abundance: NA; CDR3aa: ASSLVGLAEPPTDEQF
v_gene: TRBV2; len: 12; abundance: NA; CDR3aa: ASSGRYSNQPQH
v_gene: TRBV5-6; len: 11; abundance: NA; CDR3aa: ASSMGTGYEQY
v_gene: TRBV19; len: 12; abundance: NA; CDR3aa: ASSIVHRRETQY
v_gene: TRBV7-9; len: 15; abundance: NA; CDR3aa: ASSLAWGAINTGELF